One T cell receptor beta chain is described in this entry. The assay was immunoSEQ multiplex PCR, and TCRdb's table has in-frame clones only and misses some. The sample yields 14,000 or so clones, about 82% seen once. The sample originates from a study of technical replicates of blood from a few donors. The germline V gene encodes CDR1 MNHEY and CDR2 SVGAGI. The CDR3 is 13 amino acids. With 5 bases removed from V and 2 bases from J, the gap between germline ends came to 10 bases. The receptor was isolated from a human donor in good health. The chain couples TRBV6-5 to TRBJ2-7; D remains ambiguous. Sequenced sample: PBMCs. In DNA form, the CDR3 reads TGTGCCAGCAGTACGTTTGCTACCTACGAGCAGTACTTC. Its protein product is CASSTFATYEQYF.